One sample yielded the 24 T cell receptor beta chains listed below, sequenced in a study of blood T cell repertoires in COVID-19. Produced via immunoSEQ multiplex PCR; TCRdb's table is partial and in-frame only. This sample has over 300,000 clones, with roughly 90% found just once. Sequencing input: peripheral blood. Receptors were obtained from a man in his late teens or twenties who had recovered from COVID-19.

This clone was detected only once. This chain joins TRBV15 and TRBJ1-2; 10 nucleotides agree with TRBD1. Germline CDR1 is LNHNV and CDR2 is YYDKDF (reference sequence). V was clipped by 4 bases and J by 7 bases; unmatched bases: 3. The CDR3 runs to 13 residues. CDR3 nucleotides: TGTGCCACCAGCACCGGGACAGGGGTTGGCTACACCTTC. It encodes CATSTGTGVGYTF.

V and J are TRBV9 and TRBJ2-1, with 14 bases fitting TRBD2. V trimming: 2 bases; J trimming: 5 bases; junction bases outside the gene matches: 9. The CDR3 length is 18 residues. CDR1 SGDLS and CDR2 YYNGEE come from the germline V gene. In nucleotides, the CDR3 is TGTGCCAGCAGCGTCGGACTAGCGGGAGGTCCGGGACACAATGAGCAGTTCTTC. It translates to CASSVGLAGGPGHNEQFF.

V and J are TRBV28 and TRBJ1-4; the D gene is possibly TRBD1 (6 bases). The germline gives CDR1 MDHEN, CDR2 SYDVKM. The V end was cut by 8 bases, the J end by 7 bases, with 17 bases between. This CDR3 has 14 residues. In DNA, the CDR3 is TGTGCCAGCGTGTTACAGGGCGGAGGTGAAAAACTGTTTTTT. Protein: CASVLQGGGEKLFF.

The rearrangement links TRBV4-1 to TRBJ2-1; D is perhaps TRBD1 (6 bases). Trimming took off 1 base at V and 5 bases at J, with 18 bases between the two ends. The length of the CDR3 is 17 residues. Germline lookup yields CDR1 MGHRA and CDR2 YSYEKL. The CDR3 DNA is TGCGCCAGCAGCCAAGCCCAAACCGCGGACAGAGACAATGAGCAGTTCTTC. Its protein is CASSQAQTADRDNEQFF.

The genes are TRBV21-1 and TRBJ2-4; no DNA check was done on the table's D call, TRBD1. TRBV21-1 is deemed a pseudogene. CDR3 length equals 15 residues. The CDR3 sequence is CASSKEHKQENIQYF. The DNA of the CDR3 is TGTGCCAGCAGCAAAGAGCATAAACAGGAAAACATTCAGTACTTC.

DNA for the CDR3: TGTGCCAGCGATCTAGCCCGCTCAGATACGCAGTATTTT. Encoded protein: CASDLARSDTQYF. This rearrangement joins TRBV7-9 to TRBJ2-3; TRBD2 is a possible D gene (5 bases). CDR1 SEHNR and CDR2 FQNEAQ come from the germline V gene (reference sequence). This CDR3 is 13 amino acids long. With 8 bases removed from V and 4 bases from J, the gap between germline ends came to 13 bases.

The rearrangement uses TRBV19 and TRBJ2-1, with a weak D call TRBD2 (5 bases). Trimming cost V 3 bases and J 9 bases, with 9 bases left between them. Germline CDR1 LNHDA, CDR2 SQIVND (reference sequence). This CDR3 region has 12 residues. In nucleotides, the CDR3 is TGTGCCAGTAGTATCCGCGGAGGTGAGCAGTTCTTC. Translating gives CASSIRGGEQFF.

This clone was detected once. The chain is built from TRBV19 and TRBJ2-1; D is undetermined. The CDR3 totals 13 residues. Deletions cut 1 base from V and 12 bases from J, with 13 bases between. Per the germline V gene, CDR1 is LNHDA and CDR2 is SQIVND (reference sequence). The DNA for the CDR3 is TGTGCCAGTAGTATAGCCAGTCAAGTTTTGCAGTTCTTC. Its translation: CASSIASQVLQFF.

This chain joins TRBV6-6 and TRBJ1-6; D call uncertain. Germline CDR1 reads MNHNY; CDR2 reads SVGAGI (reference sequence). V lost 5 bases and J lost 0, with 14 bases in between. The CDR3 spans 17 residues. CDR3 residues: CASSPEDGGSYNSPLHF. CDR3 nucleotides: TGTGCCAGCAGTCCCGAGGACGGAGGCTCCTATAATTCACCCCTCCACTTT.

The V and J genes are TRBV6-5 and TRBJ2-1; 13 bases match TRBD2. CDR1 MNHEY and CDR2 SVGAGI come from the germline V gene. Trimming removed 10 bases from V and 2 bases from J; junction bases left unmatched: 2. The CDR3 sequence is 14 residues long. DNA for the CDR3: TGTGCCACCGGACTAGCGGGGGCCTACAATGAGCAGTTCTTC. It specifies CATGLAGAYNEQFF.

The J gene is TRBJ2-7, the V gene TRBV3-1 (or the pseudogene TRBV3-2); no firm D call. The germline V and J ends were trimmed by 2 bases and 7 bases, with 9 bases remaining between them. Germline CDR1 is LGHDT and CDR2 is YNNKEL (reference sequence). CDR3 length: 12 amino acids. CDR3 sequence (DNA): TGTGCCAGCAGCCAAATGGCTGCTGAGCAGTACTTC. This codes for CASSQMAAEQYF.

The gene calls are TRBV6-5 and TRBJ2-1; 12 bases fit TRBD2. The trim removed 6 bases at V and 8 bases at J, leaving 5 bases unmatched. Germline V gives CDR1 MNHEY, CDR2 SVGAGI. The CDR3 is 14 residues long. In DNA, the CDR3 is TGTGCCAGCAGACGGACTAGCGGGGACCATGAGCAGTTCTTC. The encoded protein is CASRRTSGDHEQFF.

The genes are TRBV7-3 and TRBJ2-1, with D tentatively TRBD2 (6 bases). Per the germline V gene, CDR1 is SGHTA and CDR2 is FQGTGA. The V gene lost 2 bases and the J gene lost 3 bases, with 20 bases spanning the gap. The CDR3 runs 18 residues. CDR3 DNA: TGTGCCAGCAGCTTAGGTGGTTTTGGCGGGGCAATCTACAATGAGCAGTTCTTC. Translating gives CASSLGGFGGAIYNEQFF.

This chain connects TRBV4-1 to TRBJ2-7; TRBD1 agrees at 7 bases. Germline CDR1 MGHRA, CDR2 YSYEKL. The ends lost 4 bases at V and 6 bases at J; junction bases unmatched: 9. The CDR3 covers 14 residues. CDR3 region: CASSLRTGPREQYF. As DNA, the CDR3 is TGCGCCAGCAGCCTACGGACAGGTCCTCGCGAGCAGTACTTC.

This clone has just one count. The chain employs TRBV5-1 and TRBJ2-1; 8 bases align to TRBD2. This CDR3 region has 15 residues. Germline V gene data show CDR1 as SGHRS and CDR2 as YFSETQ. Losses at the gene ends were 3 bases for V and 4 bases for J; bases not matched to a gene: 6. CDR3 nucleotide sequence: TGCGCCAGCAGCTCGGGACTAGTGGATTACAATGAGCAGTTCTTC. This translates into CASSSGLVDYNEQFF.

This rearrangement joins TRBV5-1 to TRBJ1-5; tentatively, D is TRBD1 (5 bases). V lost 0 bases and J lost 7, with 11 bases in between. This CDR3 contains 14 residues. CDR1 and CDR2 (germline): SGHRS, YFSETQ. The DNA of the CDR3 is TGCGCCAGCAGCTTGGGGCAGGGAGGGCAGCCCCAGCATTTT. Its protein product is CASSLGQGGQPQHF.

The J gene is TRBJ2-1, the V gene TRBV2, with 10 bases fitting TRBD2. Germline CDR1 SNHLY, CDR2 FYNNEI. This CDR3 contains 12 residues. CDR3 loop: CGGASGGEQQFF. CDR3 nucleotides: TGTGGTGGGGCTAGCGGGGGAGAGCAGCAGTTCTTC.

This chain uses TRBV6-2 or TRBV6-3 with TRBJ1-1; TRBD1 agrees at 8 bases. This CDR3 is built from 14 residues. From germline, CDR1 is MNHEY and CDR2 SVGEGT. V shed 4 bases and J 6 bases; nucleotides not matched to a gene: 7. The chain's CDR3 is CASSSPDRAAEAFF. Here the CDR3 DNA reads TGTGCCAGCAGTTCTCCGGACAGGGCGGCTGAAGCTTTCTTT.

The CDR3 protein is CASSFPGSSGTDTQYF. CDR3 sequence (DNA): TGTGCCAGCAGCTTCCCTGGTAGTTCGGGCACAGATACGCAGTATTTT. The rearrangement uses TRBV5-5 and TRBJ2-3; D is unclear. The V gene's germline CDR1 is SGHKS and CDR2 YYEKEE (reference sequence). Trimming stripped 2 bases from V and 1 base from J, with 14 bases between. The CDR3 is made up of 16 amino acids.

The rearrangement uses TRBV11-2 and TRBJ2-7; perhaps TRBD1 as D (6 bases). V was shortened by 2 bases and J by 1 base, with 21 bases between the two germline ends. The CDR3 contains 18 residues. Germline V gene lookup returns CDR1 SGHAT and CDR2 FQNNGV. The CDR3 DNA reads TGTGCCAGCAGCTTACCCGCCCCGACAGGTTCCGTTTCCTACGAGCAGTACTTC. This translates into CASSLPAPTGSVSYEQYF.

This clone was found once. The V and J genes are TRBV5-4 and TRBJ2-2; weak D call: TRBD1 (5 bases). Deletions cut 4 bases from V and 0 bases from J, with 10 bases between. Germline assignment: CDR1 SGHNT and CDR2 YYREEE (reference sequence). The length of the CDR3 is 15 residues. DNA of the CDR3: TGTGCCAGCAGCCCGACAGCTACGAACACCGGGGAGCTGTTTTTT. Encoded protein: CASSPTATNTGELFF.

CDR3: CASGLVQGAPGELFF. The CDR3 DNA reads TGTGCTAGTGGTTTGGTTCAGGGGGCCCCCGGGGAGCTGTTTTTT. This rearrangement joins TRBV12-5 to TRBJ2-2; 8 bases are a match to TRBD1. The CDR3 sequence is 15 residues long. The V segment lost 0 bases and the J segment 6 bases; nucleotides outside the gene matches: 3. Looked up from germline, CDR1 is LGHNT and CDR2 is FRNRAP.

CDR3 in DNA: TGTGCCAGTCACATCGGGGGTAAAGGCTACACCTTC. Protein: CASHIGGKGYTF. The rearrangement uses TRBV19 and TRBJ1-2; a possible D gene is TRBD1 (5 bases). Germline V gives CDR1 LNHDA, CDR2 SQIVND (reference sequence). Trimming shortened V by 8 bases and J by 8 bases, and 15 bases separated the two germline ends. This CDR3 comprises 12 residues.

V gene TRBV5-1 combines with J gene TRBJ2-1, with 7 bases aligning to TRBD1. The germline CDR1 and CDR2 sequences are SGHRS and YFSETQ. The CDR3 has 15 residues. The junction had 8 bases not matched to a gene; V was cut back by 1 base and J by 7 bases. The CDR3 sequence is CASSLRAGGENEQFF. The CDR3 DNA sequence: TGCGCCAGCAGCTTGAGGGCAGGGGGAGAGAATGAGCAGTTCTTC.